These T cell receptor beta chains were read from a single sample in a study of blood T cells in healthy people across ages. One entry per CDR3 protein results from TCRdb running MiXCR on the 5' RACE reads. The sample shows about 940,000 distinct CDR3 sequences, around 46% of them seen only once. Sequencing used blood. The receptors come from a man aged 25 to 40 in good health. CDR3s include the opening cysteine and the closing phenylalanine or tryptophan. Each record gives: D gene, V gene, J gene, clone size, CDR3 protein, CDR3 DNA. D genes are given only for firm matches. Not all rows give a size; the values are once, few, many and, for expanded clones, a class.

TRBD2	TRBV7-2	TRBJ2-1	few	CASSMGLAGGEQFF	TGTGCCAGCAGCATGGGACTAGCGGGGGGGGAGCAGTTCTTC
TRBD1	TRBV4-1	TRBJ1-6	few	CASSYRDRTMGSPLHF	TGCGCCAGCAGCTACCGGGACAGGACCATGGGATCACCCCTCCACTTT
TRBD1	TRBV7-9	TRBJ2-7	few	CASSPPGGIHEQYF	TGTGCCAGCAGCCCGCCAGGGGGAATCCACGAGCAGTACTTC
NA	TRBV7-9	TRBJ1-1	NA	CASSLGPISGTPNTEAFF	TGTGCCAGCAGCTTAGGGCCTATTTCCGGGACACCGAACACTGAAGCTTTCTTT
NA	TRBV4-2	TRBJ2-3	NA	CASSKRDGGGTDTQYF	TGTGCCAGCAGCAAAAGGGACGGAGGAGGGACAGATACGCAGTATTTT
NA	TRBV7-2	TRBJ2-5	NA	CASSSTGPLETQYF	TGTGCCAGCAGCTCCACTGGGCCCTTGGAGACCCAGTACTTC
NA	TRBV3-1	TRBJ2-7	few	CASSQVTGSSYEQYF	TGTGCCAGCAGCCAAGTCACAGGGTCTTCCTACGAGCAGTACTTC
TRBD1	TRBV3-1	TRBJ1-2	NA	CASSQDNLMAGGIYGYTF	TGTGCCAGCAGCCAAGATAATCTTATGGCAGGGGGTATCTATGGCTACACCTTC
NA	TRBV3-1	TRBJ1-6	NA	CASSQRAYNSPLHF	TGTGCCAGCAGCCAACGGGCCTATAATTCACCCCTCCACTTT
NA	TRBV10-3	TRBJ2-1	many	CAIGSTARSYNEQFF	TGTGCCATCGGATCCACGGCCCGCTCCTACAATGAGCAGTTCTTC
TRBD1	TRBV4-2	TRBJ2-2	NA	CASSQTTGGLTGELFF	TGTGCCAGCAGCCAAACCACAGGGGGCCTTACCGGGGAGCTGTTTTTT
NA	TRBV12-3/TRBV12-4	TRBJ2-3	NA	CASRSRADGRPSCFSTDTQYF	TGTGCCAGCAGATCCCGGGCAGACGGAAGACCATCTTGTTTTAGCACAGATACGCAGTATTTT